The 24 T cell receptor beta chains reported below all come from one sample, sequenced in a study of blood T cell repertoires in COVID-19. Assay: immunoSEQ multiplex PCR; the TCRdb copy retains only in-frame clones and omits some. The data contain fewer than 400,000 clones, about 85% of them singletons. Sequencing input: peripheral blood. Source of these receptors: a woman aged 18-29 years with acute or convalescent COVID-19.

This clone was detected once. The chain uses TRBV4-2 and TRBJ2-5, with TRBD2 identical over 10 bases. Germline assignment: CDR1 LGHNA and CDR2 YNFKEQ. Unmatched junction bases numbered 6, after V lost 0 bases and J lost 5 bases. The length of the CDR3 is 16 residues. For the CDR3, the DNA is TGTGCCAGCAGCCAAGATTTAACTAGCGGGACGGAGACCCAGTACTTC. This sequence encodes CASSQDLTSGTETQYF.

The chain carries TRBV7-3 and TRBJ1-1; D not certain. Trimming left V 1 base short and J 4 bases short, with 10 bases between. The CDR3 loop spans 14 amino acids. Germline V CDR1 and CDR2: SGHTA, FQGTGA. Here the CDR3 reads CASSLSGRGTEAFF. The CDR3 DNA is TGTGCCAGCAGCTTAAGCGGCCGAGGCACTGAAGCTTTCTTT. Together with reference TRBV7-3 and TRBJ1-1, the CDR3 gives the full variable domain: GAGVSQTPSNKVTEKGKYVELRCDPISGHTALYWYRQSLGQGPEFLIYFQGTGAADDSGLPNDRFFAVRPEGSVSTLKIQRTERGDSAVYLCASSLSGRGTEAFFGQGTRLTVV.

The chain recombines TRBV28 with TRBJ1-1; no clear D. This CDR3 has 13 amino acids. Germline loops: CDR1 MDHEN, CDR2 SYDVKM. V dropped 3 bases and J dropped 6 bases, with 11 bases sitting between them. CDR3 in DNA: TGTGCCAGCAGTTTCTGGGAGGTTTCTGAAGCTTTCTTT. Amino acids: CASSFWEVSEAFF.

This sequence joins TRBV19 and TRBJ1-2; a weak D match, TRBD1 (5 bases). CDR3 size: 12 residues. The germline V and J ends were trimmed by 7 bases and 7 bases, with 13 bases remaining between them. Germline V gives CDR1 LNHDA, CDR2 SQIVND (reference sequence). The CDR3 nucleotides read TGTGCCAGTACGGACACTTCGGGTGGCTACACCTTC. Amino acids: CASTDTSGGYTF.

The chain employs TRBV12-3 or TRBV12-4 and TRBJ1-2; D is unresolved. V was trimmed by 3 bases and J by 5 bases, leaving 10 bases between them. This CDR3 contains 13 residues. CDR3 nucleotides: TGTGCCAGCAGTTTTCCCAGTAATTATGGCTACACCTTC. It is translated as CASSFPSNYGYTF.

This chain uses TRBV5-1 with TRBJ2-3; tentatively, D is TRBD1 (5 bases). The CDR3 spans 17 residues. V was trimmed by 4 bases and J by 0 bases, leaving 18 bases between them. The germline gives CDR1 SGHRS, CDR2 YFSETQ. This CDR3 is CASSRPPGLSSTDTQYF. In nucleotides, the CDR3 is TGCGCCAGCAGCAGACCACCAGGGTTATCAAGCACAGATACGCAGTATTTT.

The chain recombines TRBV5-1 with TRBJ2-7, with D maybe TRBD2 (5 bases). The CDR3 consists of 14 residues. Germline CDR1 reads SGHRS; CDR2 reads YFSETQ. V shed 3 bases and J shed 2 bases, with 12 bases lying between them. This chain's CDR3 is CASSYQSGTYEQYF. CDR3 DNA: TGCGCCAGCAGCTACCAGAGCGGAACCTACGAGCAGTACTTC. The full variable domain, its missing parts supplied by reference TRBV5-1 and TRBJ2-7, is KAGVTQTPRYLIKTRGQQVTLSCSPISGHRSVSWYQQTPGQGLQFLFEYFSETQRNKGNFPGRFSGRQFSNSRSEMNVSTLELGDSALYLCASSYQSGTYEQYFGPGTRLTVT.

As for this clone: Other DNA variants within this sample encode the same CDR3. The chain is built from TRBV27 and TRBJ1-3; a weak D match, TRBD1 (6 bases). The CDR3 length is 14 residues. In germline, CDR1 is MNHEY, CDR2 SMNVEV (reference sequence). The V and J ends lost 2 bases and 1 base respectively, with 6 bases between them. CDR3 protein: CASSLQGSGNTIYF. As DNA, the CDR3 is TGTGCCAGCAGTTTACAGGGGTCTGGAAACACCATATATTTT.

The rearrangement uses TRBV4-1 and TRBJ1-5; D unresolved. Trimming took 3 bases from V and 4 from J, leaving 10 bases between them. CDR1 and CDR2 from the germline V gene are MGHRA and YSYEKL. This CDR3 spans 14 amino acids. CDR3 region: CASSHWPLNQPQHF. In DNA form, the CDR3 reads TGCGCCAGCAGCCATTGGCCGCTGAATCAGCCCCAGCATTTT.

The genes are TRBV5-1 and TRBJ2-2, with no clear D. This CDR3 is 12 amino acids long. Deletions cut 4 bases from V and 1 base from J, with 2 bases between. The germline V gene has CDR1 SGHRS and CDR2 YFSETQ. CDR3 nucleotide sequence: TGCGCCAGCAGCCAGAACACCGGGGAGCTGTTTTTT. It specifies CASSQNTGELFF.

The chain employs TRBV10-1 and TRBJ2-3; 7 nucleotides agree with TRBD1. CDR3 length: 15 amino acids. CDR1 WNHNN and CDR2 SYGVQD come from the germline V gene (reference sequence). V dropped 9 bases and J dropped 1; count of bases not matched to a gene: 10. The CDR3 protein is CASTDVTGGTDTQYF. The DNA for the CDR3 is TGCGCCAGTACCGATGTAACAGGGGGCACAGATACGCAGTATTTT.

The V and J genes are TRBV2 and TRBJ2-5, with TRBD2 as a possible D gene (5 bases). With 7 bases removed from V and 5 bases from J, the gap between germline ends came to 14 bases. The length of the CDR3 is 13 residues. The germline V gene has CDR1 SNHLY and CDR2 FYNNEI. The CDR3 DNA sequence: TGTGCCAGCAATCCGGGGTTTGGTGAGACCCAGTACTTC. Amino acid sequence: CASNPGFGETQYF.

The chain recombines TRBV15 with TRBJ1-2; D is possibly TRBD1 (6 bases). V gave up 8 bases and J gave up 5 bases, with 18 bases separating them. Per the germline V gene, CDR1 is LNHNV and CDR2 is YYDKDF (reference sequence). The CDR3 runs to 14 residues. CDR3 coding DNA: TGTGCCACCGGGGGGGCCGAGGGACTGTATGGCTACACCTTC. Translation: CATGGAEGLYGYTF.

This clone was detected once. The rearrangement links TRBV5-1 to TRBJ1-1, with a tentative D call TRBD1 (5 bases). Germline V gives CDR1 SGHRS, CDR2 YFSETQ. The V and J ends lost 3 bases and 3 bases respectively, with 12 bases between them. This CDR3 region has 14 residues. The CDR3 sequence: CASSSGQPDTEAFF. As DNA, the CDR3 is TGCGCCAGCAGCTCAGGGCAACCTGACACTGAAGCTTTCTTT.

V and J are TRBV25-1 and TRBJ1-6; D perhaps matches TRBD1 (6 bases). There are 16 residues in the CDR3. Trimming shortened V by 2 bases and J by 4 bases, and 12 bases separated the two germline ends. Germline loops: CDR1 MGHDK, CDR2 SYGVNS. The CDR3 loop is CASSETGRGYNSPLHF. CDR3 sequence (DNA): TGTGCCAGCAGTGAAACGGGCAGGGGTTATAATTCACCCCTCCACTTT.

Here the CDR3 reads CASSLGLAAYEQYF. The CDR3 bases are TGTGCCAGCAGTTTGGGACTAGCGGCGTACGAGCAGTACTTC. The chain has TRBV7-2 and TRBJ2-7; 11 nucleotides line up with TRBD2. Germline assignment: CDR1 SGHTA and CDR2 FQGNSA. Germline trimming cut 6 bases from V and 4 bases from J; bases unmatched to any gene: 5. This CDR3 comprises 14 residues.

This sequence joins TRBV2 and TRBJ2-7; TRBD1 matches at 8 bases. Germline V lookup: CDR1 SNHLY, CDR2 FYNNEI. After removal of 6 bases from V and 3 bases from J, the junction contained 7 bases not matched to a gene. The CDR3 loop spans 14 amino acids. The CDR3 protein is CASRSGTGNYEQYF. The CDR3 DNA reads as TGTGCCAGCAGATCCGGGACAGGAAACTACGAGCAGTACTTC.

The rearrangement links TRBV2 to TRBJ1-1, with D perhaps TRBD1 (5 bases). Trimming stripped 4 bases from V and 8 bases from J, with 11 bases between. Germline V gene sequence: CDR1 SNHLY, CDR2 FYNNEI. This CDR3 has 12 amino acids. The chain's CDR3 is CASSGGWGEAFF. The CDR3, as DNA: TGTGCCAGCAGTGGTGGGTGGGGCGAAGCTTTCTTT. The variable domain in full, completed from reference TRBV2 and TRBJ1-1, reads EPEVTQTPSHQVTQMGQEVILRCVPISNHLYFYWYRQILGQKVEFLVSFYNNEISEKSEIFDDQFSVERPDGSNFTLKIRSTKLEDSAMYFCASSGGWGEAFFGQGTRLTVV.

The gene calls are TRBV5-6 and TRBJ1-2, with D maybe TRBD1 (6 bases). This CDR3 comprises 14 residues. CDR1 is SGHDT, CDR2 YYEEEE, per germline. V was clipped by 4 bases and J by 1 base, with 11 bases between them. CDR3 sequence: CASSADRNNYGYTF. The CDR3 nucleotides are TGTGCCAGCAGCGCGGACAGAAATAACTATGGCTACACCTTC. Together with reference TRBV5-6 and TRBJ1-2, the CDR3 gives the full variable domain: DAGVTQSPTHLIKTRGQQVTLRCSPKSGHDTVSWYQQALGQGPQFIFQYYEEEERQRGNFPDRFSGHQFPNYSSELNVNALLLGDSALYLCASSADRNNYGYTFGSGTRLTVV.

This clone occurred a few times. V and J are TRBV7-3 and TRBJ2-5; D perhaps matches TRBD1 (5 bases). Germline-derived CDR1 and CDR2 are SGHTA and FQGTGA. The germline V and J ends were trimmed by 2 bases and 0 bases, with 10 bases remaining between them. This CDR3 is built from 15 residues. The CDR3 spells CASSLDSGYQETQYF. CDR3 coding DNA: TGTGCCAGCAGCTTAGACAGTGGGTACCAAGAGACCCAGTACTTC.

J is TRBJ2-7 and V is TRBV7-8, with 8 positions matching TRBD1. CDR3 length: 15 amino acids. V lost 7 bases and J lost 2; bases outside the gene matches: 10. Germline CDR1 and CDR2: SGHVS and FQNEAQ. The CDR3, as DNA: TGTGCCAGCACCCTCCACACGACAGGGGCCTACGAGCAGTACTTC. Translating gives CASTLHTTGAYEQYF.

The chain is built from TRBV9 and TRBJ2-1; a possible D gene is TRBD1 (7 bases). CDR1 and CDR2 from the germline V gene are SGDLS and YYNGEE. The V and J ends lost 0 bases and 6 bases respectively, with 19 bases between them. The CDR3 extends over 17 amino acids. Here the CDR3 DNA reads TGTGCCAGCAGCGTAGGAGAGGGGGGACAGTGGGGCAATGAGCAGTTCTTC. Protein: CASSVGEGGQWGNEQFF.

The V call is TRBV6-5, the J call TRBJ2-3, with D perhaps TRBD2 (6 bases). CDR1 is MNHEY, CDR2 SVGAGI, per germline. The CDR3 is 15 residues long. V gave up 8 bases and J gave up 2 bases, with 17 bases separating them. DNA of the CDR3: TGTGCCAGCCCCGGGGAGGCAGGCCACACAGATACGCAGTATTTT. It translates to CASPGEAGHTDTQYF.

CDR3 residues: CASSQGGLGVNQPQHF. In nucleotides, the CDR3 is TGTGCCAGCAGCCAGGGGGGGCTGGGGGTTAATCAGCCCCAGCATTTT. The rearrangement uses TRBV3-1 (or the pseudogene TRBV3-2) and TRBJ1-5; possible D gene TRBD1, 6 bases. V gave up 3 bases and J gave up 4 bases, with 16 bases separating them. CDR1 LGHDT and CDR2 YNNKEL come from the germline V gene (reference sequence). The CDR3 consists of 16 residues.